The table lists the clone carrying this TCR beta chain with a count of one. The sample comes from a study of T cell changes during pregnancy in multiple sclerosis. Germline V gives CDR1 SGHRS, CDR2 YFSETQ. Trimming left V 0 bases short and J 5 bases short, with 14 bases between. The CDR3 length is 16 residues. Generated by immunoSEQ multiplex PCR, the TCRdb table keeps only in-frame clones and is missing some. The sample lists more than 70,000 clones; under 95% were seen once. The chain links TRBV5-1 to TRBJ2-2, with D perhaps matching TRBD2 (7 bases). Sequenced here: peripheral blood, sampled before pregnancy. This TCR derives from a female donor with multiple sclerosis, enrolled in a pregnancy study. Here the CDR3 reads CASSLVGGGTTGELFF. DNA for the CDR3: TGCGCCAGCAGCTTGGTTGGCGGGGGCACGACCGGGGAGCTGTTTTTT.